The T cell receptor (beta chain) under discussion was sequenced for a study of blood T cells in healthy people across ages. Using a J-beta primer mix together with a sample-barcoded 5' primer, a second PCR was run for roughly 6 to 11 cycles. TCRdb independently ran MiXCR on the 5' RACE reads; one entry per CDR3 protein. This repertoire shows over 1,500,000 distinct CDR3 sequences, 49% found once; its top ten account for over 2%. Germline CDR1 reads SEHNR; CDR2 reads FQNEAQ (reference sequence). Trimming took 5 bases from V and 3 from J; bases not matched to a gene: 12. The CDR3 totals 17 residues. Sequencing input: blood. The chain employs TRBV7-9 and TRBJ2-1; 8 nucleotides agree with TRBD1. This clonotype was obtained from a woman in her thirties or forties in good health. The CDR3 reads CASSTQDGTGLYNEQFF. The CDR3 DNA sequence: TGTGCCAGCAGCACTCAAGACGGGACAGGACTCTACAATGAGCAGTTCTTC. Based on the CDR3 plus reference TRBV7-9 and TRBJ2-1, the full variable domain is DTGVSQNPRHKITKRGQNVTFRCDPISEHNRLYWYRQTLGQGPEFLTYFQNEAQLEKSRLLSDRFSAERPKGSFSTLEIQRTEQGDSAMYLCASSTQDGTGLYNEQFFGPGTRLTVL.